This TCR beta chain was observed in a study of blood T cells in healthy people across ages. About this clonotype: Its antigen remains unidentified.

Using a J-beta primer mix together with a sample-barcoded 5' primer, a second PCR was run for roughly 7 to 12 cycles. From the 5' RACE reads, TCRdb called clonotypes with MiXCR, one entry per CDR3 protein. This repertoire shows 600,000 to 900,000 distinct CDR3 sequences, 20% to 30% found once; its top ten account for under 3%. Study-level findings and limits: Across samples, TCR beta diversity tracked strongly with naive T cell percentage.

These sequences were also reported in another study, on T cells of mothers and their children. That source adds: All RNA that had been extracted was used for cDNA synthesis at approximately 1.5 ug per 15 ul.

The sequence was collected from a boy aged 10-17 years in good health. The specimen sequenced was blood.

CDR3 nucleotide sequence: TGCGCCAGCAGCCCTCAGCCGGGACTAGACACAGATACGCAGTATTTT. Translated, it gives CASSPQPGLDTDTQYF. The J gene is TRBJ2-3, the V gene TRBV4-1; TRBD2 aligns across 8 bases. The CDR3 contains 16 residues. The V gene end was trimmed by 4 bases and the J gene end by 2 bases; junction bases not matched to a gene: 8. Per germline, CDR1 MGHRA and CDR2 YSYEKL.